Given below is one TCR beta chain in context. The data stem from a study of blood T cell repertoires in COVID-19. Study-wide background: Samples came from the United States, Italy and Spain, spanning acute and convalescent COVID-19.

In the original processing: The assay estimated nucleated cells by amplifying reference gene primers. Generated by immunoSEQ multiplex PCR, the TCRdb table keeps only in-frame clones and is missing some. That table gives V, J and clone size, and the DNA gave D and trimming. The sample has over 300,000 clones, around 90% seen once. V was cut by 2 bases and J by 11 bases, with 30 bases left in between. The CDR3 spans 19 residues. Looked up from germline, CDR1 is LGHDT and CDR2 is YNNKEL (reference sequence). Sequenced sample: peripheral blood. This chain uses TRBV3-1 (or the pseudogene TRBV3-2) with TRBJ1-4; D is unclear. The TCR sequence derives from a man aged 18 to 30 with active or convalescent COVID-19. The CDR3 coding sequence is TGTGCCAGCAGCCAACATAGGCAGGCCAAAAAGACTATGTGGAGGAAACTGTTTTTT. It translates to CASSQHRQAKKTMWRKLFF.